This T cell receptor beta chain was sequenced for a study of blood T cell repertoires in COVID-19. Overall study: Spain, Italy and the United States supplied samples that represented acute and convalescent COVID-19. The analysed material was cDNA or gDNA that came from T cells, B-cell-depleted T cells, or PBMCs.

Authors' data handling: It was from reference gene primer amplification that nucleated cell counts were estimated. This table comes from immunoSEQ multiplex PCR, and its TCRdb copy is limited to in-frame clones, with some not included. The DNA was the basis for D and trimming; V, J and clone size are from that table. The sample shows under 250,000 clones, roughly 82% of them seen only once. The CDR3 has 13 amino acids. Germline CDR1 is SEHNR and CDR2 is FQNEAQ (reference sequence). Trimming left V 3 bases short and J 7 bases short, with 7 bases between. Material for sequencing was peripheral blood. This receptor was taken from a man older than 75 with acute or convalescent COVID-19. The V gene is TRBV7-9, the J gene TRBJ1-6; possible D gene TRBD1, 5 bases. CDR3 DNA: TGTGCCAGCAGCTTTGGGGGGAATTCACCCCTCCACTTT. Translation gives CASSFGGNSPLHF.